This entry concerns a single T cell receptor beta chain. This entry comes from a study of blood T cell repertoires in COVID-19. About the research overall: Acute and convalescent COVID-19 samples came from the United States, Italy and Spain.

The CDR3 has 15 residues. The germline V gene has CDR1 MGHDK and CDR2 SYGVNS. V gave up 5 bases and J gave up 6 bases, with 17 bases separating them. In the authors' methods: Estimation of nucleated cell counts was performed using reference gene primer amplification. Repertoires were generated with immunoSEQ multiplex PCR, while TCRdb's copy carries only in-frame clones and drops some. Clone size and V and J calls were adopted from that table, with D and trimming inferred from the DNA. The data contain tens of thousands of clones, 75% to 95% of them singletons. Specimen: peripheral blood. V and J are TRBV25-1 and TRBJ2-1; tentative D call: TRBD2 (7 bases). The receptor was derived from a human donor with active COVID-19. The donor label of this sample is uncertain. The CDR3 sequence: CASSLGGGATNEQFF. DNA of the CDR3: TGTGCCAGCAGTCTGGGGGGGGGCGCAACCAATGAGCAGTTCTTC.